A single sample is the source of the 6 T cell receptor beta chains below, sequenced in a study of cytomegalovirus exposure and HLA in healthy donors. The assay was immunoSEQ multiplex PCR, and TCRdb's table has in-frame clones only and misses some. The table has around 60,000 clones, 90% to 97% seen once. Sample: PBMCs. Receptors were obtained from a woman under 30 in good health and CMV-seronegative.

The V call is TRBV18, the J call TRBJ2-1, with 8 nucleotides matching TRBD2. V dropped 8 bases and J dropped 6; count of bases not matched to a gene: 18. The CDR3 spans 17 residues. CDR1 and CDR2 from the germline V gene are KGHSH and LQKENI. In DNA form, the CDR3 reads TGTGCCAGCCAGAATCTATTAGCGGGGTATAAGACCAATGAGCAGTTCTTC. Its protein product is CASQNLLAGYKTNEQFF.

V gene TRBV10-3 combines with J gene TRBJ2-1; 11 bases are a match to TRBD1. The V gene's germline CDR1 is ENHRY and CDR2 SYGVKD. Trimming removed 4 bases from V and 8 bases from J; junction bases left unmatched: 1. The CDR3 extends over 13 amino acids. Here the CDR3 reads CAISGTGGDEQFF. DNA for the CDR3: TGTGCCATCAGTGGGACAGGGGGCGATGAGCAGTTCTTC.

The chain couples TRBV6-7 to TRBJ2-1; TRBD1 agrees at 7 bases. Being an ORF, TRBV6-7 has a function that is uncertain. V lost 1 base to trimming and J lost 4 bases; unmatched junction nucleotides: 16. This CDR3 is built from 19 residues. Here the CDR3 DNA reads TGTGCCAGCAGTTACTTGCCGACAGGGCCCTTACACCTATACAATGAGCAGTTCTTC. Protein sequence: CASSYLPTGPLHLYNEQFF.

The chain employs TRBV27 and TRBJ1-3; D call uncertain. Germline-derived CDR1 and CDR2 are MNHEY and SMNVEV (reference sequence). V was clipped by 3 bases and J by 4 bases, with 10 bases between them. This CDR3 spans 14 amino acids. This chain's CDR3 is CASSFGPGGNTIYF. CDR3 sequence (DNA): TGTGCCAGCAGTTTTGGGCCCGGAGGAAACACCATATATTTT.

This rearrangement joins TRBV7-9 to TRBJ2-3; D is undetermined. In germline, CDR1 is SEHNR, CDR2 FQNEAQ (reference sequence). This CDR3 has 14 residues. V was shortened by 1 base and J by 1 base, with 6 bases between the two germline ends. The CDR3 region is CASSLGAGTDTQYF. CDR3 in DNA: TGTGCCAGCAGCTTAGGGGCAGGCACAGATACGCAGTATTTT.

Points on this clone: One end of the junction does not line up with germline, which may come from a read error. This CDR3 is CATSGGPGGDTIYF. CDR3 nucleotides: TGTGCCACCAGTGGAGGCCCAGGAGGGGACACCATATATTTT. The rearrangement uses TRBV25-1 and TRBJ1-3; D might be TRBD1 (5 bases). Germline assignment: CDR1 MGHDK and CDR2 SYGVNS. The CDR3 spans 14 residues.